The 25 T cell receptor beta chains below all came from one sample that was sequenced in a study of control samples from healthy donors and cancer patients. Clones were read by immunoSEQ multiplex PCR, and TCRdb kept only the in-frame ones, dropping some. The top ten hold under 3.5% of the sample, which has 65,000 to 90,000 clones, about 94% seen once. Sequenced input: blood. The source is a woman aged 30 to 39 in good health.

The chain joins TRBV6-5 to TRBJ1-1; a possible D gene is TRBD1 (6 bases). The germline CDR1 and CDR2 sequences are MNHEY and SVGAGI. The length of the CDR3 is 14 residues. Trimming took 0 bases from V and 1 from J, leaving 6 bases between them. For the CDR3, the DNA is TGTGCCAGCAGTTACTCGGACAGGAACACTGAAGCTTTCTTT. Its protein is CASSYSDRNTEAFF.

This chain links TRBV30 with TRBJ2-5; D unresolved. The CDR3 has 12 amino acids. Germline values: CDR1 GTSNPN, CDR2 SVGIG (reference sequence). V lost 0 bases and J lost 4, with 6 bases in between. The CDR3 sequence is CAWSVMGETQYF. The CDR3 DNA is TGTGCCTGGAGTGTAATGGGAGAGACCCAGTACTTC.

V and J are TRBV24-1 and TRBJ1-2; D is undetermined. The CDR3 spans 16 residues. V gave up 3 bases and J gave up 6 bases, with 19 bases separating them. Germline lookup yields CDR1 KGHDR and CDR2 SFDVKD. The CDR3 reads CATSDTIGVGSDGYTF. CDR3 nucleotides: TGTGCCACCAGTGATACAATCGGGGTCGGGTCCGATGGCTACACCTTC.

In nucleotides, the CDR3 is TGCAGCGTTGAAGTCGCAGGGGGCAGGAGTGAGGGTGCTTTCTTT. It translates to CSVEVAGGRSEGAFF. The genes are TRBV29-1 and TRBJ1-1; TRBD1 agrees at 8 bases. This CDR3 comprises 15 residues. Germline V CDR1 and CDR2: SQVTM, ANQGSEA. Losses at the gene ends were 1 base for V and 11 bases for J; bases not matched to a gene: 15.

The CDR3 is CASSQGNQPQHF. CDR3 nucleotides: TGTGCCAGCAGCCAAGGTAATCAGCCCCAGCATTTT. V is TRBV14 and J is TRBJ1-5; no firm D call. Trimming cost V 1 base and J 4 bases, with 2 bases left between them. CDR3 size: 12 residues. CDR1 and CDR2 (germline): SGHDN, FVKESK.

This chain uses TRBV5-1 with TRBJ2-1; TRBD2 aligns across 8 bases. Germline V gene lookup returns CDR1 SGHRS and CDR2 YFSETQ. V shed 4 bases and J 3 bases; nucleotides not matched to a gene: 6. This CDR3 region has 15 residues. CDR3 DNA: TGCGCCAGCAGCAAACTCGGGGGGGACTACAATGAGCAGTTCTTC. Amino acid sequence: CASSKLGGDYNEQFF.

In this sample, this clone turned up once. The J gene is TRBJ2-1, the V gene TRBV19; TRBD2 matches at 10 bases. Germline loops: CDR1 LNHDA, CDR2 SQIVND (reference sequence). The ends lost 5 bases at V and 7 bases at J; junction bases unmatched: 11. The CDR3 sequence is 16 residues long. The DNA for the CDR3 is TGTGCCAGTAGTGAGGGCAGCGGGGGGGCGTCGAATGAGCAGTTCTTC. Encoded protein: CASSEGSGGASNEQFF.

Points on this clone: Relative to the germline gene, one junction end is altered; a read error may explain this. The rearrangement uses TRBV6-6 and TRBJ1-1; TRBD1 agrees at 7 bases. The CDR3 spans 13 residues. Looked up from germline, CDR1 is MNHNY and CDR2 is SVGAGI (reference sequence). This CDR3 is CASSENRGISPPF. DNA for the CDR3: TGTGCCAGCAGCGAAAACAGGGGCATCTCTCCCCCTTTT.

This rearrangement joins TRBV11-2 to TRBJ1-1, with a weak D call TRBD1 (6 bases). The CDR3 sequence is 14 residues long. Per the germline V gene, CDR1 is SGHAT and CDR2 is FQNNGV. The V and J ends lost 3 bases and 4 bases respectively, with 12 bases between them. The CDR3: CASSFLGGPTEAFF. Here the CDR3 DNA reads TGTGCCAGCAGCTTTTTGGGGGGCCCCACTGAAGCTTTCTTT.

The chain has TRBV7-9 and TRBJ1-1; D not resolved. Trimming left V 8 bases short and J 10 bases short, with 17 bases between. Looked up from germline, CDR1 is SEHNR and CDR2 is FQNEAQ (reference sequence). The CDR3 covers 12 residues. The CDR3 spells CASGSVLSVAFF. DNA for the CDR3: TGTGCCAGCGGGTCAGTTCTCTCGGTAGCTTTCTTT.

V usage is TRBV7-3 and J usage is TRBJ2-2; D ambiguous. The CDR3 totals 15 residues. V shed 2 bases and J shed 4 bases, with 11 bases lying between them. CDR1 is SGHTA and CDR2 is FQGTGA in the germline V gene. CDR3 protein: CASSLFFRLTGELFF. As DNA, the CDR3 is TGTGCCAGCAGCTTATTCTTCCGTCTCACCGGGGAGCTGTTTTTT.

The rearrangement uses TRBV2 and TRBJ1-5, with TRBD1 identical over 9 bases. The germline CDR1 and CDR2 sequences are SNHLY and FYNNEI. The CDR3 extends over 15 amino acids. The V gene end was trimmed by 1 base and the J gene end by 3 bases; junction bases not matched to a gene: 1. CDR3 bases: TGTGCCAGCAGTGAAGGGACAGGGGCCAATCAGCCCCAGCATTTT. This translates into CASSEGTGANQPQHF.

This clone was seen only once. The chain couples TRBV7-9 to TRBJ1-1, with D perhaps TRBD1 (6 bases). This CDR3 is built from 15 residues. Germline V CDR1 and CDR2: SEHNR, FQNEAQ (reference sequence). Trimming cost V 5 bases and J 5 bases, with 18 bases left between them. The CDR3 here is CASSRWQGRRTEAFF. In DNA form, the CDR3 reads TGTGCCAGCAGCCGTTGGCAGGGGAGAAGAACTGAAGCTTTCTTT.

The chain links TRBV6-5 to TRBJ1-6; 9 positions match TRBD1. The V gene's germline CDR1 is MNHEY and CDR2 SVGAGI. The CDR3 sequence is 14 residues long. V shed 7 bases and J 10 bases; nucleotides not matched to a gene: 8. The CDR3 region has the DNA TGTGCCAGCAAGCAAGTGACAGGGGGATCACCCCTCCACTTT. This codes for CASKQVTGGSPLHF.

V and J are TRBV2 and TRBJ1-3; D is uncertain. The CDR3 contains 14 residues. Germline-derived CDR1 and CDR2 are SNHLY and FYNNEI. Trimming left V 8 bases short and J 0 bases short, with 11 bases between. CDR3 DNA: TGTGCCAGCCATGAGGCATTCTCTGGAAACACCATATATTTT. It codes for CASHEAFSGNTIYF. The whole variable domain, filled in from reference TRBV2 and TRBJ1-3, reads EPEVTQTPSHQVTQMGQEVILRCVPISNHLYFYWYRQILGQKVEFLVSFYNNEISEKSEIFDDQFSVERPDGSNFTLKIRSTKLEDSAMYFCASHEAFSGNTIYFGEGSWLTVV.

In DNA, the CDR3 is TGTGCCAGCGCCGGACTAGCGGGGGGCCTAGGGAATGAGCAGTTCTTC. This codes for CASAGLAGGLGNEQFF. This chain uses TRBV27 with TRBJ2-1; 14 bases line up with TRBD2. The ends lost 8 bases at V and 7 bases at J; junction bases unmatched: 10. This CDR3 has 16 residues. Per germline, CDR1 MNHEY and CDR2 SMNVEV (reference sequence).

The J gene is TRBJ1-1, the V gene TRBV12-3 or TRBV12-4, with a possible D match to TRBD1 (6 bases). V lost 4 bases, J lost 10 bases, and 13 bases lay in between. The CDR3 extends over 12 amino acids. In nucleotides, the CDR3 is TGTGCCAGCAGTTCCCAGGGGTTGGTAGCTTTCTTT. Amino acids: CASSSQGLVAFF.

The rearrangement links TRBV14 to TRBJ2-1; possible D gene TRBD2, 6 bases. The CDR3 has 16 residues. V dropped 1 base and J dropped 3 bases, with 13 bases sitting between them. Germline CDR1 reads SGHDN; CDR2 reads FVKESK. CDR3 nucleotide sequence: TGTGCCAGCAGCCAAGTCCTCGGGACTTTCTACAATGAGCAGTTCTTC. Protein sequence: CASSQVLGTFYNEQFF.

This chain uses TRBV5-1 with TRBJ2-2; 7 bases are shared with TRBD2. The J segment lost 0 bases and the V segment lost 4 bases, leaving 12 bases of the junction unmatched. The germline gives CDR1 SGHRS, CDR2 YFSETQ. This CDR3 has 18 amino acids. DNA of the CDR3: TGCGCCAGCAGCCCACGGTGGGTAGCGGGTTCGAACACCGGGGAGCTGTTTTTT. Its translation is CASSPRWVAGSNTGELFF.

The rearrangement uses TRBV18 and TRBJ2-4; D is ambiguous. Germline V gene sequence: CDR1 KGHSH, CDR2 LQKENI. V dropped 3 bases and J dropped 5 bases, with 14 bases sitting between them. The CDR3 spans 15 residues. The CDR3 loop reads CASSPVGPPENIQYF. The CDR3 DNA is TGTGCCAGCTCACCCGTAGGACCCCCGGAAAACATTCAGTACTTC.

V usage is TRBV5-1 and J usage is TRBJ2-2; D remains ambiguous. Germline CDR1 and CDR2: SGHRS and YFSETQ. The CDR3 extends over 16 amino acids. Trimming cost V 0 bases and J 4 bases, with 13 bases left between them. CDR3 in DNA: TGCGCCAGCAGCTTGGGAGGCCAGTCGGGCACCGGGGAGCTGTTTTTT. Translation gives CASSLGGQSGTGELFF.

This chain connects TRBV2 to TRBJ2-3; D unclear. This CDR3 is 11 amino acids long. Germline CDR1 reads SNHLY; CDR2 reads FYNNEI. V lost 2 bases and J 7 bases, leaving 4 bases between the germline ends. Written as DNA, the CDR3 is TGTGCCAGCAGTGAAACTCATACGCAGTATTTT. Residues: CASSETHTQYF. Drawing the rest from reference TRBV2 and TRBJ2-3, the complete variable domain is EPEVTQTPSHQVTQMGQEVILRCVPISNHLYFYWYRQILGQKVEFLVSFYNNEISEKSEIFDDQFSVERPDGSNFTLKIRSTKLEDSAMYFCASSETHTQYFGPGTRLTVL.

As regards this clone: At one end, the junction sequence differs from germline, possibly due to a read error. The J gene is TRBJ2-4, the V gene TRBV10-2; 9 bases fit TRBD1. The CDR3 sequence is 16 residues long. Per the germline V gene, CDR1 is WSHSY and CDR2 is SAAADI. The CDR3 sequence is CASSDPAGTGNILEDF. The CDR3, as DNA: TGCGCCAGCAGTGACCCCGCCGGGACAGGGAATATTCTTGAGGACTTC.

The chain uses TRBV7-2 and TRBJ2-7; weak D call: TRBD2 (7 bases). The CDR3 sequence is 15 residues long. Germline V gene data show CDR1 as SGHTA and CDR2 as FQGNSA. V gave up 6 bases and J gave up 7 bases, with 22 bases separating them. CDR3 sequence: CASSGPGGAPMEQYF. Here the CDR3 DNA reads TGTGCCAGCAGTGGACCTGGGGGGGCCCCTATGGAGCAGTACTTC.

The rearrangement links TRBV3-1 (or the pseudogene TRBV3-2) to TRBJ2-3, with 8 bases matching TRBD2. After removal of 1 base from V and 3 bases from J, the junction contained 6 bases not matched to a gene. Germline loops: CDR1 LGHDT, CDR2 YNNKEL (reference sequence). The CDR3 loop spans 16 amino acids. DNA of the CDR3: TGTGCCAGCAGCCAAGTTCGGGGGGGCCGGACAGATACGCAGTATTTT. Protein product: CASSQVRGGRTDTQYF.